This T cell receptor (beta chain) is drawn from a study of CD8 T cells in Susac syndrome. Sequencing of TCR beta covered CD8+ and CD4+ T cells obtained from blood. Relapsing-remitting disease, either stable or active, was present in the treatment-naive patients who were the multiple sclerosis controls. Negative isolation was used for CD8+ and CD4+ T cells and FACS enrichment for TEMRA cells. Trimming shortened V by 6 bases and J by 5 bases, and 17 bases separated the two germline ends. The CDR3 has 15 residues. CDR1 MNHEY and CDR2 SVGEGT come from the germline V gene. RNA, at roughly 0.45 to 1 ug, was reverse transcribed with random hexamers. The authors amplified TCR beta CDR3 across 54 Vbeta and 13 Jbeta using immunoSEQ multiplex PCR. TCRdb itself ran the immunoSEQ multiplex PCR reads through MiXCR, one entry per CDR3 protein. The data show about 300,000 distinct CDR3 sequences, about 89% seen once.

Sequenced input: CD8+ T cells from PBMCs. The receptor was derived from a human donor with multiple sclerosis. This chain connects TRBV6-2 or TRBV6-3 to TRBJ2-1, with a possible D match to TRBD2 (5 bases). The CDR3 DNA is TGTGCCAGCAGCTTTCTAGCCCCGGGCCACAATGAGCAGTTCTTC. Translating gives CASSFLAPGHNEQFF.